This is a list of T cell receptor beta chains from one sample in a study of OX40 agonist ivuxolimab in advanced cancers. TCRdb's copy holds only in-frame clones and misses some; the assay was immunoSEQ multiplex PCR. The data show more than 60,000 clones, approximately 94% seen once. The sample was CD4+ or CD8+ T cells sorted from blood, taken in a trial of the OX40 agonist ivuxolimab. The receptor source for this set is an adult with an advanced solid tumor such as melanoma, head and neck, liver or kidney cancer. The CDR3 runs from the conserved cysteine through the conserved F or W. The order of the fields is J gene, clone size, V gene, D gene, CDR3 protein, CDR3 DNA. D genes are given only for firm matches. The size of a clone is reported for some rows only, either as once, few or many, or as a class for expanded clones.

>TRBJ2-1|NA|TRBV10-3|TRBD2
CASNNLLLAGVDNEQFF
TGTGCCTCCAACAATCTCCTACTAGCGGGAGTAGACAATGAGCAGTTCTTC
>TRBJ2-7|NA|TRBV27|NA
CASSTPLEQYF
TGTGCCAGCTCGACCCCCTTGGAGCAGTACTTC
>TRBJ2-2|NA|TRBV5-1|NA
CASSLVVRGRNTGELFF
TGCGCCAGCAGCTTGGTTGTCCGAGGACGGAACACCGGGGAGCTGTTTTTT
>TRBJ2-7|NA|TRBV27|NA
CASSWGSSYEQYF
TGTGCCAGCAGTTGGGGGAGCTCCTACGAGCAGTACTTC
>TRBJ1-3|NA|TRBV5-4|NA
CASSLDLGVGNTIYF
TGTGCCAGCAGCTTGGATCTAGGGGTCGGAAACACCATATATTTT
>TRBJ2-5|NA|TRBV4-3|TRBD2
CASSQGLAGGRGETQYF
TGCGCCAGCAGCCAAGGACTAGCGGGAGGGCGGGGAGAGACCCAGTACTTC
>TRBJ2-1|NA|TRBV5-6|TRBD1
CASSLGQPLFF
TGTGCCAGCAGCCTGGGACAGCCGCTGTTCTTC
>TRBJ2-5|NA|TRBV27|TRBD2
CASSPPQRTSRETQYF
TGTGCCAGCAGTCCCCCTCAACGGACTAGCCGGGAGACCCAGTACTTC
>TRBJ2-7|NA|TRBV27|TRBD2
CASSLTGLAGYEQYF
TGTGCCAGCAGTTTAACGGGACTAGCGGGCTACGAGCAGTACTTC
>TRBJ2-3|NA|TRBV21-1|NA
CASTPWGRGLVDTQYF
TGTGCCAGCACCCCCTGGGGCAGGGGGCTCGTGGATACGCAGTATTTT
>TRBJ1-1|NA|TRBV7-9|NA
CASPERGGNTEAFF
TGTGCCAGCCCCGAACGAGGGGGGAACACTGAAGCTTTCTTT
>TRBJ1-4|once|TRBV27|NA
CASSLWAGAATNEKLFF
TGTGCCAGCAGTTTATGGGCAGGCGCCGCAACTAATGAAAAACTGTTTTTT
>TRBJ2-1|NA|TRBV7-6|TRBD1
CASSRDRGKHEQFF
TGTGCCAGCAGCCGGGACAGGGGGAAACATGAGCAGTTCTTC
>TRBJ1-2|NA|TRBV4-3|NA
CASSRTGFWGYTF
TGCGCCAGCAGCCGAACAGGCTTCTGGGGCTACACCTTC
>TRBJ2-7|NA|TRBV6-6|NA
CASTPFTSYEQYF
TGTGCCAGCACCCCATTTACTTCCTACGAGCAGTACTTC
>TRBJ1-5|NA|TRBV6-5|NA
CASSYISGVQPQHF
TGTGCCAGCAGTTATATATCGGGGGTTCAGCCCCAGCATTTT
>TRBJ2-4|NA|TRBV4-3|NA
CASSQEPPLQGTNIQYF
TGCGCCAGCAGCCAAGAACCACCTCTACAGGGAACGAACATTCAGTACTTC
>TRBJ2-1|NA|TRBV28|TRBD2
CAINLSGDGKNNEQFF
TGTGCCATCAATCTGAGCGGGGACGGAAAGAACAATGAGCAGTTCTTC
>TRBJ1-1|NA|TRBV19|NA
CASSIWGNTEAFF
TGTGCCAGTAGTATATGGGGGAACACTGAAGCTTTCTTT
>TRBJ2-1|NA|TRBV5-6|TRBD1
CASSLTGGYVRNEQFF
TGTGCCAGCAGCTTGACAGGGGGTTATGTCCGCAATGAGCAGTTCTTC
>TRBJ1-1|NA|TRBV7-3|NA
CASSSVGMNTEAFF
TGTGCCAGCAGCTCTGTCGGGATGAACACTGAAGCTTTCTTT